The 6 T cell receptor beta chains below all came from one sample that was sequenced in a study of OX40 agonist ivuxolimab in advanced cancers. Here immunoSEQ multiplex PCR was the method, and the copy in TCRdb shows in-frame clones only, minus some. This sample has approximately 100,000 clones; around nine tenths occur once, and the top ten carry approximately 0.3%. The sequencing used CD4+ or CD8+ T cells sorted from blood, collected in a trial of the OX40 agonist ivuxolimab. Receptors originate from an adult with an advanced solid tumor such as melanoma, head and neck, liver or kidney cancer.

This chain links TRBV2 with TRBJ2-1; 12 bases map to TRBD2. CDR3 length: 14 amino acids. Unmatched junction bases numbered 8, after V lost 2 bases and J lost 15 bases. Germline values: CDR1 SNHLY, CDR2 FYNNEI. The CDR3 sequence is CASSELASGGVWFF. CDR3 DNA sequence: TGTGCCAGCAGTGAATTGGCTAGCGGGGGGGTATGGTTCTTC.

The chain links TRBV11-3 to TRBJ2-1, with D perhaps given as TRBD1 or TRBD2 (5 bases each). The CDR3 length is 15 residues. Germline V gene lookup returns CDR1 SGHNT and CDR2 YENEEA. The germline V and J ends were trimmed by 5 bases and 2 bases, with 13 bases remaining between them. For the CDR3, the DNA is TGTGCCAGCAGCCTCGGGGCGGGCCCCTACAATGAGCAGTTCTTC. This codes for CASSLGAGPYNEQFF. Combining the CDR3 with reference TRBV11-3 and TRBJ2-1 gives the whole variable domain EAGVVQSPRYKIIEKKQPVAFWCNPISGHNTLYWYLQNLGQGPELLIRYENEEAVDDSQLPKDRFSAERLKGVDSTLKIQPAELGDSAVYLCASSLGAGPYNEQFFGPGTRLTVL.

The chain carries TRBV6-6 and TRBJ2-5; D unclear. V gave up 2 bases and J gave up 5 bases, with 18 bases separating them. The CDR3 sequence is 16 residues long. Germline V gene sequence: CDR1 MNHNY, CDR2 SVGAGI (reference sequence). CDR3 in DNA: TGTGCCAGCAGTTACGGGCTAGTCGGCTCTGGGGAGACCCAGTACTTC. Residues: CASSYGLVGSGETQYF.

The rearrangement joins TRBV19 to TRBJ2-1; 12 bases line up with TRBD2. This CDR3 comprises 16 residues. Germline CDR1 reads LNHDA; CDR2 reads SQIVND (reference sequence). V dropped 1 base and J dropped 5; count of bases not matched to a gene: 3. The chain's CDR3 is CASSIGLAGVDNEQFF. The DNA of the CDR3 is TGTGCCAGTAGTATAGGACTAGCGGGAGTAGACAATGAGCAGTTCTTC.

This sequence joins TRBV25-1 and TRBJ2-7, with unresolved D. Germline lookup yields CDR1 MGHDK and CDR2 SYGVNS. V lost 5 bases and J 1 base, leaving 15 bases between the germline ends. The CDR3 spans 15 residues. The CDR3 sequence: CASSQPGPLSYEQYF. CDR3 nucleotide sequence: TGTGCCAGCAGTCAGCCGGGCCCGCTATCCTACGAGCAGTACTTC.

This chain uses TRBV28 with TRBJ1-5; TRBD1 is a possible D gene (5 bases). CDR3 size: 15 residues. CDR1 and CDR2 from the germline V gene are MDHEN and SYDVKM. Trimming left V 8 bases short and J 0 bases short, with 14 bases between. The CDR3 DNA sequence: TGTGCCAGCCTAGGGGATTCTCATAGCAATCAGCCCCAGCATTTT. Translating it yields CASLGDSHSNQPQHF.